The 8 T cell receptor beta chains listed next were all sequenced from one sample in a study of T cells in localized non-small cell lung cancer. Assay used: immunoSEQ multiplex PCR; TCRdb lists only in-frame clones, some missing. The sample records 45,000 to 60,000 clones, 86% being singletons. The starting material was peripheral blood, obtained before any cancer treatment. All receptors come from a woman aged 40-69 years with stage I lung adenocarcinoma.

In DNA form, the CDR3 reads TGTGCCAGCAGCTTGCGCAGAAACTTCTATGGCTACACCTTC. Protein product: CASSLRRNFYGYTF. The V and J genes are TRBV5-6 and TRBJ1-2; D remains ambiguous. The V gene's germline CDR1 is SGHDT and CDR2 YYEEEE. The V end was cut by 1 base, the J end by 4 bases, with 11 bases between. The CDR3 is 14 amino acids.

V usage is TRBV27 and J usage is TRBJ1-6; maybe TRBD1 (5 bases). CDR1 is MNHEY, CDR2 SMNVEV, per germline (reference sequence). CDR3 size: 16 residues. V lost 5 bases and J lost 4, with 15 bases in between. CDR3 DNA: TGTGCCAGCAGTCCCCAGGCAGGGCTATATAATTCACCCCTCCACTTT. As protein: CASSPQAGLYNSPLHF.

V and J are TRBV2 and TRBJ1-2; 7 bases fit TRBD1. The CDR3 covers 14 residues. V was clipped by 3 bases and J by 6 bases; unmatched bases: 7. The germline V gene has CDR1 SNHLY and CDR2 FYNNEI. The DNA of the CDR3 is TGTGCCAGCAGTGACCGGGACAGACCAAATGGCTACACCTTC. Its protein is CASSDRDRPNGYTF.

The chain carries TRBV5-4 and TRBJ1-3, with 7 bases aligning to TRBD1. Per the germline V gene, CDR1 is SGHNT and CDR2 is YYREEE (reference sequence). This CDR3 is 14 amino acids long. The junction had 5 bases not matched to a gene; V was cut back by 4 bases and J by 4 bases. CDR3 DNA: TGTGCCAGCAGCCCCCGGACAGGCGGAAACACCATATATTTT. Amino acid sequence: CASSPRTGGNTIYF. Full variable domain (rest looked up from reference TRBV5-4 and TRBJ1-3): ETGVTQSPTHLIKTRGQQVTLRCSSQSGHNTVSWYQQALGQGPQFIFQYYREEENGRGNFPPRFSGLQFPNYSSELNVNALELDDSALYLCASSPRTGGNTIYFGEGSWLTVV.

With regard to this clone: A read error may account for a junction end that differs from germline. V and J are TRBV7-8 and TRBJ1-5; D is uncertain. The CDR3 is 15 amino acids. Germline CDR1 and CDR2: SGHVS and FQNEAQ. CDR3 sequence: CASSARVGRDHPQHF. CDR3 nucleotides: TGTGCCAGCAGCGCGAGGGTAGGAAGGGATCACCCCCAGCATTTT.

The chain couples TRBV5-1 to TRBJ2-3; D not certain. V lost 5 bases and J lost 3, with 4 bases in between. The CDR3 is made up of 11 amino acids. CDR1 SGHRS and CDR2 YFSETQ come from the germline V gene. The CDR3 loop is CASSWTDTQYF. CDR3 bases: TGCGCCAGCAGTTGGACAGATACGCAGTATTTT.

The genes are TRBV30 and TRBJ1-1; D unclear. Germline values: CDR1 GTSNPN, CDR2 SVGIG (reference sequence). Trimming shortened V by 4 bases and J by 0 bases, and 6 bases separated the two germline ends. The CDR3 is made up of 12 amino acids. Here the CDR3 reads CAWTVMNTEAFF. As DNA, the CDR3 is TGTGCCTGGACAGTTATGAACACTGAAGCTTTCTTT.

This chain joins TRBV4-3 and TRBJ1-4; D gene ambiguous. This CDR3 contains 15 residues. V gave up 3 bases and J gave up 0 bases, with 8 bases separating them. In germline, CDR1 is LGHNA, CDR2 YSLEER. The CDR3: CASSQDAATNEKLFF. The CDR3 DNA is TGCGCCAGCAGCCAGGACGCAGCAACTAATGAAAAACTGTTTTTT.